The 5 T cell receptor beta chains below all came from one sample that was sequenced in a study of T-cell reconstitution after alpha-beta-depleted transplantation in children. During its preparation, the TCRbeta library received unique molecular identifiers. TCRdb re-called the PCR reads through MiXCR, storing one row per CDR3 protein. The data show some 440,000 distinct CDR3 sequences, around 16% seen once. Sequenced material: PBMCs, mostly from graft donor cells, taken 360 days after TCRalphabeta/CD19-depleted stem cell transplant. All receptors come from a boy under two years old who had a stem cell transplant for Wiskott-Aldrich syndrome, so the T cells may come from the graft donor.

The chain joins TRBV5-1 to TRBJ2-7; 8 bases map to TRBD1. The CDR3 sequence is 15 residues long. Per germline, CDR1 SGHRS and CDR2 YFSETQ. The ends lost 3 bases at V and 3 bases at J; junction bases unmatched: 8. The CDR3 is CASSSLRQGFYEQYF. DNA of the CDR3: TGCGCCAGCAGCTCCCTACGACAGGGGTTCTACGAGCAGTACTTC.

The rearrangement uses TRBV7-9 and TRBJ2-4; D possibly corresponds to TRBD2 (5 bases). CDR3 length: 16 amino acids. V lost 1 base, J lost 9 bases, and 19 bases lay in between. Germline V gives CDR1 SEHNR, CDR2 FQNEAQ (reference sequence). The CDR3 bases are TGTGCCAGCAGCTTAGACCCCCGGACCGAGGGAAGCATTCAGTACTTC. Translated, it gives CASSLDPRTEGSIQYF.

The chain's CDR3 is CASSPTGLAIRGTQYF. In DNA form, the CDR3 reads TGTGCCAGCTCACCCACGGGACTAGCGATTCGTGGGACCCAGTACTTC. The chain couples TRBV18 to TRBJ2-5, with 10 nucleotides matching TRBD2. Losses at the gene ends were 3 bases for V and 7 bases for J; bases not matched to a gene: 11. The CDR3 contains 16 residues. CDR1 KGHSH and CDR2 LQKENI come from the germline V gene.

V and J are TRBV24-1 and TRBJ2-1, with 9 bases identical to TRBD2. Unmatched junction bases numbered 3, after V lost 5 bases and J lost 2 bases. The CDR3 has 15 amino acids. Germline V gene sequence: CDR1 KGHDR, CDR2 SFDVKD. The CDR3 region is CATSAAGGTYNEQFF. As DNA, the CDR3 is TGTGCCACCAGTGCGGCGGGAGGGACCTACAATGAGCAGTTCTTC.

This rearrangement joins TRBV27 to TRBJ2-3; D is unclear. CDR3 length: 11 amino acids. Germline V CDR1 and CDR2: MNHEY, SMNVEV (reference sequence). V lost 3 bases to trimming and J lost 7 bases, with 5 bases between them. The CDR3 DNA reads TGTGCCAGCAGTTTTTTAAATACGCAGTATTTT. It codes for CASSFLNTQYF.